A single TCR beta chain is shown here with its context. Its target is not known. V was shortened by 8 bases and J by 5 bases, with 16 bases between the two germline ends. CDR1 and CDR2 from the germline V gene are MDHEN and SYDVKM. CDR3 length: 13 residues. The data belong to a study of cytomegalovirus exposure and HLA in healthy donors. Overall study findings and caveats: In a later analysis, at a false discovery rate of 0.05, 16,951 TCR beta sequences matched HLA alleles. With high specificity and sensitivity, the classifier reportedly diagnosed cytomegalovirus status. Most TCRs appeared rarely, but some public TCRs recurred in many donors. Prior analysis indicated that the majority of TCR beta V segments exhibited productivity approximately 87% or approximately 30% of the time.

Primers included in the PCR were 60 Vbeta and 13 Jbeta primers. The assay was immunoSEQ multiplex PCR, and TCRdb's table has in-frame clones only and misses some. This sample carries 150,000 to 200,000 clones, more than 70% of them seen once, and the ten largest clones take around 8%. The sample comprised PBMCs. This TCR was sampled from a woman between 40 and 50 years old in good health and CMV-seropositive. The chain links TRBV28 to TRBJ2-7; D is possibly TRBD1 (5 bases). The CDR3 region has the DNA TGTGCCAGCCGGGTTCCAGGGAAACACGAGCAGTACTTC. As protein: CASRVPGKHEQYF.